The clone carrying this T cell receptor beta chain was seen more than once but under ten times. Its target is not known. The sample belongs to a study of beta chain features in type 1 diabetes. Overall study findings and caveats: Researchers report that Type 1 diabetes patients had moderately but significantly shorter TCRB CDR3s across all four CD4+ subsets.

The CDR3 sequence is 12 residues long. The V gene lost 3 bases and the J gene lost 8 bases, with 11 bases spanning the gap. CDR1 and CDR2 (germline): SGHNT, YYREEE (reference sequence). Expressed TCRB transcripts were sequenced after all isolated RNA was converted to cDNA. The protocol was immunoSEQ multiplex PCR, while the TCRdb copy is restricted to in-frame clones and leaves out a portion. The data hold fewer than 300,000 clones, with 20% observed a single time. The chain carries TRBV5-4 and TRBJ1-2; D is unresolved. The source is a woman in her forties with type 1 diabetes. Specimen: naive CD4+ T cells from blood. CDR3 bases: TGTGCCAGCAGCTCGAGTGGTCGAGGCTACACCTTC. Its translation: CASSSSGRGYTF.